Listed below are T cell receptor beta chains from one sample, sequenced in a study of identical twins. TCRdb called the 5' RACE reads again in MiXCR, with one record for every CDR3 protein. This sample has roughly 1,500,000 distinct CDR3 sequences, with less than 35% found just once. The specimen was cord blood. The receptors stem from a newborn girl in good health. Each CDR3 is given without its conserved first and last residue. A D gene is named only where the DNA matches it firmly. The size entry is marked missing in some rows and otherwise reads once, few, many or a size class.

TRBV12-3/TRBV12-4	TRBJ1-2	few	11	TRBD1	ASRGDSFYGYT
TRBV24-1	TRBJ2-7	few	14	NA	ATSDPPDRSSYEQY
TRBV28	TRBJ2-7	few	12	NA	ASSLPSAYYEQY
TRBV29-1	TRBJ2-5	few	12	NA	SSLRLPTYNEQY
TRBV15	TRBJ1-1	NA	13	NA	ATSRDPSPNTEAF
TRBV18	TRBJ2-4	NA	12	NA	ASSPLRDSNIQY
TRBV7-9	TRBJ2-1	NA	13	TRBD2	ASSNSGRKGNEQF
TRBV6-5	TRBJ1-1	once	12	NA	ASSYRDRSTEAF
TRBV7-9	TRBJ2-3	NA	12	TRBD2	AGIGGRDTDTQY
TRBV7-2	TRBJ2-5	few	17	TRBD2	ASSFAGTSGGVKGETQY
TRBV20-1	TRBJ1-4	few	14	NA	SATEQGFTAGEKLF
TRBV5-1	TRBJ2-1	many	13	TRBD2	ASSFSGDTYNEQF
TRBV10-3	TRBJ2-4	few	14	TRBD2	AISDPPSGVKNIQY
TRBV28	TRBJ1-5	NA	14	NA	ASSPWGGGSNQPQH
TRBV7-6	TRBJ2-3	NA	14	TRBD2	ASSSNGGTFTDTRY
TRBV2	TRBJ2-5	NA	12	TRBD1	TSSADRHIETQY
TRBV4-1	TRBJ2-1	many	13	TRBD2	ASSPTSGRVNEQF
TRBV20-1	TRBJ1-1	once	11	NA	SASADMNTEAF
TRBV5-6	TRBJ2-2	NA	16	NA	ASSLFQGSRSAAGELF
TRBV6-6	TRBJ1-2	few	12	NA	ASSYRQAPYGYT
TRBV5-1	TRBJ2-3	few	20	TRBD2	ASSLVPSGGAPFYLITDTQY
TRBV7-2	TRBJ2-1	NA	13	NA	ASSAWTGPYNEQF
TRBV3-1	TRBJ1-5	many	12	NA	ASSQAQGNQPQH
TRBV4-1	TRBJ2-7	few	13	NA	ASSQPERWLGEQY
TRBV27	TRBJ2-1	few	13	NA	ASRRLESSYNEQF
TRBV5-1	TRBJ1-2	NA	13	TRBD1	ASSVGTGSNYGYT
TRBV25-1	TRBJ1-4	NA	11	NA	ASSDSSRVGLF
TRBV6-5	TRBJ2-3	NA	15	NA	ASSLPRDVPSTDTQY
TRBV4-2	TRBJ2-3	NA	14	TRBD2	ASSQSIAGITDTQY
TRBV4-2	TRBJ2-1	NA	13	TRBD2	ASSLLADPYNEQF
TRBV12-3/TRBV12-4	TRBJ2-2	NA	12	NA	ASRRVGGPGELF
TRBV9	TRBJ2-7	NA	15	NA	ASSVSSGGASYNEQY
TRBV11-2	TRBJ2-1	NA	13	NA	ASSLGPAAYNEQF
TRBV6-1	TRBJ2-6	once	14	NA	ASRLSTGSGANVLT
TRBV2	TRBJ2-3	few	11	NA	ASSEGLEDTQY
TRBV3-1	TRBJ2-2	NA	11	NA	ASTGAGTGELF
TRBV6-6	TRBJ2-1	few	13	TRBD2	ASSYLAGASNEQF
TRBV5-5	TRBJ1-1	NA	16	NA	ASTPKALGVIMNTEAF
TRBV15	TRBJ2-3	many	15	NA	ATSRELGGRRTDTQY
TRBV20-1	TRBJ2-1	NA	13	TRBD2	SARDPWGGYNEQF
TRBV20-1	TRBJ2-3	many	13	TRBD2	SASSGLAGVDTQY